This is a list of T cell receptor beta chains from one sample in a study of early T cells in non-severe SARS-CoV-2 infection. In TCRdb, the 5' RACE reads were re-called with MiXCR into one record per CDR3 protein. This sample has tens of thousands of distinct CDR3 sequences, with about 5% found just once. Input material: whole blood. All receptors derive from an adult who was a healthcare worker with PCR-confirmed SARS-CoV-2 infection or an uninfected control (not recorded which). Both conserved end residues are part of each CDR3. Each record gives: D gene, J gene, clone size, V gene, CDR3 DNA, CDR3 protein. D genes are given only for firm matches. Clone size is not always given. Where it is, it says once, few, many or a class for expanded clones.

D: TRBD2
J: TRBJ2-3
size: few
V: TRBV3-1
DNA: TGTGCCAGCAGCCAAGTTCGCGGGGGATTTGATACGCAGTATTTT
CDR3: CASSQVRGGFDTQYF

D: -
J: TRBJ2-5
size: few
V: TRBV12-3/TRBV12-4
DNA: TGTGCCAGTCTCTCATATCGCAGTGAACAAGAGACCCAGTACTTC
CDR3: CASLSYRSEQETQYF

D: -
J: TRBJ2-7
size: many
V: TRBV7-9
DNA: TGTGCCAGCAGCAGTGGGGCCCCGTGGGAGCAGTACTTC
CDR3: CASSSGAPWEQYF

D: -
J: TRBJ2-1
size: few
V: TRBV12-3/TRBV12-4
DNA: TGTGCCAGCAGTTTAGCGCGGTGGGGCGTGGATGAGCAGTTCTTC
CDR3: CASSLARWGVDEQFF

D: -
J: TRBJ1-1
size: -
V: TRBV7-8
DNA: TGTGCCAGCAGCTCGGGACGGGAGAACACTGAAGCTTTCTTT
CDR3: CASSSGRENTEAFF

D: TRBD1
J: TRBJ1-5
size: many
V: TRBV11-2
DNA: TGTGCCAGCAGCCGGGACAGGAGCAATCAGCCCCAGCATTTT
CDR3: CASSRDRSNQPQHF

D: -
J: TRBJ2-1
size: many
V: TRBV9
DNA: TGTGCCAGCAGATTTTCTGCCGGTGAGCAGTTCTTC
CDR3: CASRFSAGEQFF

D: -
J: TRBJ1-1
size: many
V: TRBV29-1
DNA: TGCAGCGTTGATGAAGTGAACACTGAAGCTTTCTTT
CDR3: CSVDEVNTEAFF

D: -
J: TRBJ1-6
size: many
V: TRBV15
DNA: TGTGCCACCAGCAGAGACGCGGGGGGCAATTCACCCCTCCACTTT
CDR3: CATSRDAGGNSPLHF

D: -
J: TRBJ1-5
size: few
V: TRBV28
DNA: TGTGCCAGCAGTTTTGAGGCCCCTAGCAATCAGCCCCAGCATTTT
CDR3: CASSFEAPSNQPQHF

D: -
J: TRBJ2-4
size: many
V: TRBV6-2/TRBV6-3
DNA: TGTGCCAGCATCCCGAGCGCAGCCAAAAACATTCAGTACTTC
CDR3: CASIPSAAKNIQYF

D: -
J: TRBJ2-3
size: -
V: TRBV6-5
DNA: TGTGCCAGCAGTTACTCGATGGGAGTTAGCACAGATACGCAGTATTTT
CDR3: CASSYSMGVSTDTQYF

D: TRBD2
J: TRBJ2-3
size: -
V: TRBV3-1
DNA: TGTGCCAGCAGCCAACTTAGCGGGGGCGGGCAGTATTTT
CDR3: CASSQLSGGGQYF

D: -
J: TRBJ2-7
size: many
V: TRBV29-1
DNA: TGCAGCGTTTTATACGGGGCCTACGAGCAGTACTTC
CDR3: CSVLYGAYEQYF

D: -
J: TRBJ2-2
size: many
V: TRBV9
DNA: TGTGCCAGCAGCCTAACCCTCTCAAAATTGGGCTCCGGGGAGCTGTTTTTT
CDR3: CASSLTLSKLGSGELFF

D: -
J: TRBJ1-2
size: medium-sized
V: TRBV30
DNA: TGTGCCACCAGAAGGGGGTCCGGATATGGCTACACCTTC
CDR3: CATRRGSGYGYTF

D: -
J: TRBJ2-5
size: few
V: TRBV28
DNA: TGTGCCAGCAGCTACAGGGAATCATGGACCCAGTACTTC
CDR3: CASSYRESWTQYF

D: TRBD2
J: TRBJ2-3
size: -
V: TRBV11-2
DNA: TGTGCCAGCAGCTTAGGTTTGACTAGCGGAGATACGCAGTATTTT
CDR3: CASSLGLTSGDTQYF

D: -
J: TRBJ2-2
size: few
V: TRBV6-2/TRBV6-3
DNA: TGTGCCAGCAGTTACACGGGGCCTGAGGCCGGGGAGCTGTTTTTT
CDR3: CASSYTGPEAGELFF

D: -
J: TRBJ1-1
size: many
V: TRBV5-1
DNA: TGCGCCAGCAAATCGCCTGGGAACACTGAAGCTTTCTTT
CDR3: CASKSPGNTEAFF

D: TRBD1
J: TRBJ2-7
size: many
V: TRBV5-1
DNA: TGCGCCAGCAGCTTGGGCGGGACAGGGTCCTACGAGCAGTACTTC
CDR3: CASSLGGTGSYEQYF

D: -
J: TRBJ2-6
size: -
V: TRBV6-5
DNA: TGTGCCAGCAGTTACTCTGGGGCCAACGTCCTGACTTTC
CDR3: CASSYSGANVLTF

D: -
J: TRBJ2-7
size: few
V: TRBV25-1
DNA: TGTGCCAGCAGTGCCCCTCGGGCTATTTGGTCCTACGAGCAGTACTTC
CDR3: CASSAPRAIWSYEQYF

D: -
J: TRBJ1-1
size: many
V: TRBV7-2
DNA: TGTGCCAGCAGCCGAGGAGCGGGGGTCTCGGAAGCTTTCTTT
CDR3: CASSRGAGVSEAFF

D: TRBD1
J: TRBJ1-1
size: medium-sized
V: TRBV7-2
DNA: TGTGCCAGCAGCTTAATCATAATAGTGGCAGGGGGATGGGTCACTGAAGCTTTCTTT
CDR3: CASSLIIIVAGGWVTEAFF

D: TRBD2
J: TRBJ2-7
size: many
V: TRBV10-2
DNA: TGCGCCAGCACCCCCGCGGGGGGCCCTGGGGAGCAGTACTTC
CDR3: CASTPAGGPGEQYF

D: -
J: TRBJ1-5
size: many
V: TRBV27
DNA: TGTGCCAGCAGGAGGGTACATGAAAACAATCAGCCCCAGCATTTT
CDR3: CASRRVHENNQPQHF

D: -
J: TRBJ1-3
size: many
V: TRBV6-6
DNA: TGTGCCAGCAGTTTTCGACCGAACTCTGGAAACACCATATATTTT
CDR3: CASSFRPNSGNTIYF

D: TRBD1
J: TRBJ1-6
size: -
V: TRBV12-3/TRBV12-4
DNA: TGTGCCAGCAGCCATACAGGGGGCAATTCACACCTCCACTTT
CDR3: CASSHTGGNSHLHF

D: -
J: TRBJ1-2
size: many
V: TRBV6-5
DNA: TGTGCCAGCAGTCGACGGGGGGCGGAGGGCTACACCTTC
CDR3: CASSRRGAEGYTF

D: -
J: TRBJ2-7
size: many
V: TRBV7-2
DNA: TGTGCCAGCAGCCAAACAGCATACGAGCAGTACTTC
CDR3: CASSQTAYEQYF

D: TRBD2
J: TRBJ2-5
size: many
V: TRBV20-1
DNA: TGCAGTGCTAGTTCCGCGGGGGGCCGATTGTACCAAGAGACCCAGTACTTC
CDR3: CSASSAGGRLYQETQYF

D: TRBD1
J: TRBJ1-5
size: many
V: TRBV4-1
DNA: TGCGCCAGCAGCCATCCCCAACAGGGGGGGTATAGCAATCAGCCCCAGCATTTT
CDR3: CASSHPQQGGYSNQPQHF

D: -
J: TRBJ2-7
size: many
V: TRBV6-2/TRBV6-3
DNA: TGTGCCAGCAGCACACCAAGTCTCTACGAGCAGTACTTC
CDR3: CASSTPSLYEQYF

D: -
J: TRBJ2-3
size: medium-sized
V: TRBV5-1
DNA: TGTGCCAGCAGCCTAAACACAGATACGCAGTATTTT
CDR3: CASSLNTDTQYF

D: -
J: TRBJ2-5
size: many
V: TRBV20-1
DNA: TGCAGTGCGCCAGGGTCGGGTGCGGAGACCCAGTACTTC
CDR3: CSAPGSGAETQYF

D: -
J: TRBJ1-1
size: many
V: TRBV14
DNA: TGTGCCAGCAGCTGGGGTGGAATAGAAGCTTTCTTT
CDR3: CASSWGGIEAFF

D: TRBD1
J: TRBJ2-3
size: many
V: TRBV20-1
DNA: TGCAGTGCTAGAGCAGCAGGGGGCTCAGATACGCAGTATTTT
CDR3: CSARAAGGSDTQYF

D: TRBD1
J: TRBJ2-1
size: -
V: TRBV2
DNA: TGTGCCAGCAGGAGGGGACAGGGGAACTACAATGAGCAGTTCTTC
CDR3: CASRRGQGNYNEQFF

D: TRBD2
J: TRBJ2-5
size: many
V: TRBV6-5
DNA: TGTGCCAGCAGCAAAACGTCCCGGGGGGACCTGATCACCGCGTTGAACCAAGAGACCCAGTACTTC
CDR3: CASSKTSRGDLITALNQETQYF

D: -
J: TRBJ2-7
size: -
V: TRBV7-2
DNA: TGTGCCAGCAGCTTAGCGTCAGGGGCCTCCCTGAATTTGGACTTC
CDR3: CASSLASGASLNLDF

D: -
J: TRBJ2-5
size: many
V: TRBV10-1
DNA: TGCGCCAGCAGTGAGCAGACCCAGTACTTC
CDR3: CASSEQTQYF

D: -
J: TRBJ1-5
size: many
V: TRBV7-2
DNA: TGTGCCAGCAGCCGAGGGGGGGTTCGTGATCAGCCCCAGCATTTT
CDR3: CASSRGGVRDQPQHF

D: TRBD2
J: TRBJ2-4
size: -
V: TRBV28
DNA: TGTGCCAGCAGTTCACGTCCGGGACTAGCGGGGGGACCCACCAAAAACATTCAGTACTTC
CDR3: CASSSRPGLAGGPTKNIQYF

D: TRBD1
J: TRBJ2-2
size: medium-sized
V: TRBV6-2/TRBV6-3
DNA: TGTGCCAGCAGCCGGACAGGGGCTAACACCGGGGAGCTGTTTTTT
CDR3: CASSRTGANTGELFF

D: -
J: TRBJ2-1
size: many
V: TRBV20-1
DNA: TGCAGTGCTAGGAGAGTCTCCTACAATGAGCAGTTCTTC
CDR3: CSARRVSYNEQFF

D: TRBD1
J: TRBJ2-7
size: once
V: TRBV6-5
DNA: TGTGCCAGCAGTTGGGCAGGGGGTGCCTACGAGCAGTACTTC
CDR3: CASSWAGGAYEQYF

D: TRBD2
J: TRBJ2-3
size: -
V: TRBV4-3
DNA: TGCGCCAGCAGCCAAGAACTGGGTTGGCTAGCGGGGGGAGATACGCAGTATTTT
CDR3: CASSQELGWLAGGDTQYF

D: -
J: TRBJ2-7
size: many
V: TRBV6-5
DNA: TGTGCCAGCAGTCAAGTAGGGGAGGTGTACTTC
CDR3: CASSQVGEVYF

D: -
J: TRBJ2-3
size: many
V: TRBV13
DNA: TGTGCCAGCAGCTTACGAGGGGAACTAGTCACAGATACGCAGTATTTT
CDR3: CASSLRGELVTDTQYF

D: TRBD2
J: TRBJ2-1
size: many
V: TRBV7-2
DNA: TGTGCCAGCAGCTTACTAGCGGGGGACAATGAGCAGTTCTTC
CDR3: CASSLLAGDNEQFF

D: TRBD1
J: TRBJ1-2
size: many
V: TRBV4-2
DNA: TGTGCCAGCAGCCAAGATAGCAGGGGGTCTTTCTATGGCTACACCTTC
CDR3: CASSQDSRGSFYGYTF

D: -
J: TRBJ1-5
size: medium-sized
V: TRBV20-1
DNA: TGCAGTGCGGTAAAGGGAGGGTATAGCAATCAGCCCCAGCATTTT
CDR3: CSAVKGGYSNQPQHF

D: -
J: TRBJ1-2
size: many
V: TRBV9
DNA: TGTGCCAGCACCCACAGGGCGCCCGGGGCAAACTATGGCTACACCTTC
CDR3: CASTHRAPGANYGYTF

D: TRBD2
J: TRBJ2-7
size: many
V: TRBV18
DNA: TGTGCCAGCTCACCAGGGACTAGCGGCGAGCAGTACTTC
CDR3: CASSPGTSGEQYF